This TCR beta chain comes out of a study of T cell responses to AZD1222 COVID-19 vaccine. Assay: immunoSEQ multiplex PCR; the TCRdb copy retains only in-frame clones and omits some. The table has approximately 160,000 clones, approximately 90% seen once. Researchers grouped second doses given at about 4 or about 12 weeks into one pool. The germline gives CDR1 LGHDT, CDR2 YNNKEL (reference sequence). The trim removed 4 bases at V and 5 bases at J, leaving 1 base unmatched. CDR3 length: 13 residues. The chain uses TRBV3-1 (or the pseudogene TRBV3-2) and TRBJ1-1; 10 bases map to TRBD1. The TCR originated in an adult who received the AZD1222 COVID-19 vaccine. Material: peripheral blood, obtained 28 days after the second AZD1222 dose. CDR3 amino acids: CASSRGQGTEAFF. The CDR3 coding sequence is TGTGCCAGCAGCCGGGGACAGGGGACTGAAGCTTTCTTT.